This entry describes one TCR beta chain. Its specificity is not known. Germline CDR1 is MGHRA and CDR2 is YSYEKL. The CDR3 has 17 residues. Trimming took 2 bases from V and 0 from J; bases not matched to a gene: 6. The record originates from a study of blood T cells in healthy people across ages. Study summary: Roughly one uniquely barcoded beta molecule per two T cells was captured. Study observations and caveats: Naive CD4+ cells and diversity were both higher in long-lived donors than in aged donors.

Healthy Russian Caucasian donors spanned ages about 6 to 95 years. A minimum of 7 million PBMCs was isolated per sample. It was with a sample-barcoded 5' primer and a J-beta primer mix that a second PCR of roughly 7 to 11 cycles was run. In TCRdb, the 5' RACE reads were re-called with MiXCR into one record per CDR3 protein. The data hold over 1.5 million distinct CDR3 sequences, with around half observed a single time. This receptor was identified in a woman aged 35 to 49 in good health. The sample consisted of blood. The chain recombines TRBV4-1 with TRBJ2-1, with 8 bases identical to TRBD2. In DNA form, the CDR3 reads TGCGCCAGCAGCCAATCAGCGGGGGCCCTCTCCTACAATGAGCAGTTCTTC. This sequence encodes CASSQSAGALSYNEQFF.